This T cell receptor beta chain was obtained from a study of T-cell memory formation after mild COVID-19. CDR1 and CDR2 (germline): DFQATT, SNEGSKA (reference sequence). The germline V and J ends were trimmed by 1 base and 0 bases, with 9 bases remaining between them. The CDR3 is 15 residues long. TCRdb used MiXCR to reprocess the 5' RACE reads, holding one entry per CDR3 protein. The table has about 360,000 distinct CDR3 sequences, around 15% seen once; the top ten hold roughly 22%. The V and J genes are TRBV20-1 and TRBJ1-4; D is possibly TRBD1 (5 bases). Material for sequencing was PBMCs or a T cell subset sorted from them (not recorded which). This TCR was recovered from a man aged 18 to 30 who had mild COVID-19 (a few samples of this study predate the infection). Cell type and time point are not known. CDR3 nucleotide sequence: TGCAGTGCTAGAGTTCAGGGAGCAACTAATGAAAAACTGTTTTTT. Translation: CSARVQGATNEKLFF.